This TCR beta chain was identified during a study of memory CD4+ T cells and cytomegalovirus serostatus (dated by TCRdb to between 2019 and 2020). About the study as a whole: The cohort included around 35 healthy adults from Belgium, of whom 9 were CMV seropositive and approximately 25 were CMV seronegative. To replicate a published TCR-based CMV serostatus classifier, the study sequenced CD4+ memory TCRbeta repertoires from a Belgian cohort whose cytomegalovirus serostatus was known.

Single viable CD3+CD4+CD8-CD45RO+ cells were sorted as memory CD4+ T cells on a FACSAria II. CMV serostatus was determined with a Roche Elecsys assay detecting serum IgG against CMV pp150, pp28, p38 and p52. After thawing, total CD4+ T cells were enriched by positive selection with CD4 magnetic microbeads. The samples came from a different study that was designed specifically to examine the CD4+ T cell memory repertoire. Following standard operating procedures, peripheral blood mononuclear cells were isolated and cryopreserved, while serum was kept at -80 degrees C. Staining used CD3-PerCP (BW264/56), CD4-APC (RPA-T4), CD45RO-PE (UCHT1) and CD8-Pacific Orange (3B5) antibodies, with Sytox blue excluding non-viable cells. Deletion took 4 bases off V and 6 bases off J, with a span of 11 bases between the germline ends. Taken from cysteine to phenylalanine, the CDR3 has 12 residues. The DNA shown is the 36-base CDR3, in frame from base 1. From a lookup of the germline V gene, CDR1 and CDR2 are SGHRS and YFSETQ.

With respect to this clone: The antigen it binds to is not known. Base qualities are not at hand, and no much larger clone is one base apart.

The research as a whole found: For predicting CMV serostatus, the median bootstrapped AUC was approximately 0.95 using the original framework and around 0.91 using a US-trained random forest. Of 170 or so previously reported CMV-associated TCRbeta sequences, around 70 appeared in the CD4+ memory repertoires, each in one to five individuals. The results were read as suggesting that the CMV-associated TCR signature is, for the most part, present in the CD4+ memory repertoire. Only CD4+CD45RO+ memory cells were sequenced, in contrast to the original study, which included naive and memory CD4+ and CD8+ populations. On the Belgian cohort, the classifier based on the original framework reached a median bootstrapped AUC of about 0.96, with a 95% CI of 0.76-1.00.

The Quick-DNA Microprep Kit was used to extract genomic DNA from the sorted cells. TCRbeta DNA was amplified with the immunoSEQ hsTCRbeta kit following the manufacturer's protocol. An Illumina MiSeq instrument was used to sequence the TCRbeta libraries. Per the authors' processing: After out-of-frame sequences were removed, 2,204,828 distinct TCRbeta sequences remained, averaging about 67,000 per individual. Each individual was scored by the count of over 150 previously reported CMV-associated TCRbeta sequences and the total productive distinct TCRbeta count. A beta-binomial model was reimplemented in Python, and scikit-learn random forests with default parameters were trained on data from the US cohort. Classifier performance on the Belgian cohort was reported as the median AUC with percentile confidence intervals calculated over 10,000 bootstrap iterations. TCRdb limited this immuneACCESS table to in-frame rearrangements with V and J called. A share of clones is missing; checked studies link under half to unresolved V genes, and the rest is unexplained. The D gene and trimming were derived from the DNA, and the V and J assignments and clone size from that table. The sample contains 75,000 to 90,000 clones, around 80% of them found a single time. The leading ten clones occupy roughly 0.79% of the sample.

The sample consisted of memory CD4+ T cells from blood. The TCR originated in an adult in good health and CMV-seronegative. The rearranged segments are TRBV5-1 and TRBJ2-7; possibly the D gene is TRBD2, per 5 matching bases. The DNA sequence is TGCGCCAGCAGCCTCCCGAGCGGCGAGCAGTACTTC. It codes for CASSLPSGEQYF.